This T cell receptor (beta chain) was documented in a study of beta chain features in type 1 diabetes. Stem cell-like memory, regulatory, central memory and naive CD4+ cells were sorted via CD45RO/CCR7/CD25/CD127/CD95/CD27. Trimming took 1 base from V and 7 from J, leaving 10 bases between them. This CDR3 region has 13 residues. Germline V gene data show CDR1 as LNHNV and CDR2 as YYDKDF (reference sequence). Expressed TCRB transcripts were sequenced, since all the RNA that had been isolated was reverse transcribed. The repertoire was sequenced with immunoSEQ multiplex PCR; TCRdb's copy has only in-frame clones and lacks some. The sample records 860,000 or so clones, 15% to 20% being singletons. This clone was seen a handful of times. Antigen unknown. Study findings and constraints: Here, the possible influence of HLA type (on TCRB rearrangement) remained unresolved. A moderate, significant TCRB CDR3 shortening appeared in type 1 diabetes across four CD4+ subsets. VDJ junctions from patients with type 1 diabetes contained fewer insertions and more deletions.

The chain links TRBV15 to TRBJ1-2; D gene uncertain. Sequences were obtained from naive CD4+ T cells from blood. The sequence was collected from a woman aged 18-35 years in good health. The CDR3 reads CATSRVKGSGYTF. CDR3 DNA: TGTGCCACCAGCAGAGTGAAAGGTTCTGGCTACACCTTC.